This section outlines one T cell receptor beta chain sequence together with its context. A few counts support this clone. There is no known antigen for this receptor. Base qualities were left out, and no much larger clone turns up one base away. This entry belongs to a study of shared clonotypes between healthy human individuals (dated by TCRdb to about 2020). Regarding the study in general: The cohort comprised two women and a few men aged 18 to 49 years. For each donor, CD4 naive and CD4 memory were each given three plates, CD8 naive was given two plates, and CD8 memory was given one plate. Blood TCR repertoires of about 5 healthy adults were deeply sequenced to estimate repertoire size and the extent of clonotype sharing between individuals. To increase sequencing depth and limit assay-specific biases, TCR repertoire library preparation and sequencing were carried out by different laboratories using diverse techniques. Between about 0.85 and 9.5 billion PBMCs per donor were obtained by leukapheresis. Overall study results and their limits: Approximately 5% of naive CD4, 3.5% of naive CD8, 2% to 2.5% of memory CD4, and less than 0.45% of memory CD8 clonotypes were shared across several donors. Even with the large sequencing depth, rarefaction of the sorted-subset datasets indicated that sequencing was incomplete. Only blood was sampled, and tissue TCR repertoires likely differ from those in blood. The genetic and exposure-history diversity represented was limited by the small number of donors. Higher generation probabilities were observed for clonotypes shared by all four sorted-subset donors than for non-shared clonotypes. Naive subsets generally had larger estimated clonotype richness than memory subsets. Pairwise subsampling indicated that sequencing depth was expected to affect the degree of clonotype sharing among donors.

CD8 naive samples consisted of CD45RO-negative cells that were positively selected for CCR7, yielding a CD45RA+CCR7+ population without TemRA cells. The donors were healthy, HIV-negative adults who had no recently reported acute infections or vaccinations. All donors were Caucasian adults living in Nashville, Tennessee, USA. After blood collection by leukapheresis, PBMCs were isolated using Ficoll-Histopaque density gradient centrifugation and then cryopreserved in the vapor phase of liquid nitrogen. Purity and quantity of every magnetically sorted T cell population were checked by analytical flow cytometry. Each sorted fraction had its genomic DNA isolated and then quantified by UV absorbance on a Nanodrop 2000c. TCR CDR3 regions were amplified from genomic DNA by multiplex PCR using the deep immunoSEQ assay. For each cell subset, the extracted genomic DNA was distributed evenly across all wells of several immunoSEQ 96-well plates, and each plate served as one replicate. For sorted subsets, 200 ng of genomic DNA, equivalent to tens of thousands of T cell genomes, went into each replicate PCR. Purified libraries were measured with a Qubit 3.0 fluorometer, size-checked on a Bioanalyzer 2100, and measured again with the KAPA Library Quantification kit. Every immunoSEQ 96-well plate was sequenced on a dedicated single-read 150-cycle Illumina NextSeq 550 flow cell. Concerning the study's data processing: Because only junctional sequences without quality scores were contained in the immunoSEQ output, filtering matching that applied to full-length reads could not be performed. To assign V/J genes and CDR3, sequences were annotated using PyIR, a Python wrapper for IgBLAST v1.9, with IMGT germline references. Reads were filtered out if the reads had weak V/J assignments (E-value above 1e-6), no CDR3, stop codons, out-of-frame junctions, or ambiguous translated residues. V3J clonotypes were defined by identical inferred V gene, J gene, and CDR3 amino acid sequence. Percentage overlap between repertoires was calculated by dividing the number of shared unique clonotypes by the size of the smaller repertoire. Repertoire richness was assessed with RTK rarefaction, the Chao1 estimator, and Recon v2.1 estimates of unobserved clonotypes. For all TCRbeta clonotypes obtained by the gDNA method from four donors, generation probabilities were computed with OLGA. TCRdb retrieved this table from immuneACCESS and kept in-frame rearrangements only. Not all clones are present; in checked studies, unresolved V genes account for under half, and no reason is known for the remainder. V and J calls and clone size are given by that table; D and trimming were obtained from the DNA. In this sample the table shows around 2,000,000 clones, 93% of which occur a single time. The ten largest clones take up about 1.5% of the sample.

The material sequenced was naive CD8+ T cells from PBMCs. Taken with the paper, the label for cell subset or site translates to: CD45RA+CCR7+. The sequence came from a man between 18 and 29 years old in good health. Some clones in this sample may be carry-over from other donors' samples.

CDR3 reads: CASRGVGRGQPQHF. Read as DNA, the sequence is TGTGCCAGCAGGGGGGTTGGCAGGGGTCAGCCCCAGCATTTT. Recombination connected TRBV2 to TRBJ1-5; tentative D gene TRBD1, with 6 bases matching. Based on the germline V gene, the CDR1 and CDR2 sequences are SNHLY and FYNNEI. The CDR3 holds 14 amino acids from the cysteine to the phenylalanine. CDR3 DNA is the only sequence kept; it has 42 bases, read in frame from the first base. Trimming removed 6 bases from V and 6 bases from J, leaving 15 bases between the germline ends.